These 17 T cell receptor beta chains were all obtained from the same sample, sequenced in a study of OX40 agonist ivuxolimab in advanced cancers. The method was immunoSEQ multiplex PCR; TCRdb's version includes in-frame clones alone and lacks a portion of them. The repertoire has about 48,000 clones, 85% to 90% of them found once; the top ten carry around half. Sequencing used CD4+ or CD8+ T cells sorted from blood, obtained in a trial of the OX40 agonist ivuxolimab. These TCRs come from an adult with an advanced solid tumor such as melanoma, head and neck, liver or kidney cancer.

In this sample, this clone turned up once. The rearrangement joins TRBV14 to TRBJ2-6, with D hard to call. Germline V gives CDR1 SGHDN, CDR2 FVKESK. This CDR3 is built from 15 residues. The V and J ends lost 4 bases and 0 bases respectively, with 7 bases between them. The CDR3 is CASSPMGSGANVLTF. Here the CDR3 DNA reads TGTGCCAGCAGCCCTATGGGCTCTGGGGCCAACGTCCTGACTTTC.

This clone was observed a single time. The chain joins TRBV4-1 to TRBJ2-3; 14 nucleotides line up with TRBD2. This CDR3 spans 15 amino acids. Germline CDR1 MGHRA, CDR2 YSYEKL. V was pared by 1 base and J by 8 bases, with 2 bases of the junction left unmatched. The CDR3 loop reads CASSQGLAGGPTQYF. The CDR3, as DNA: TGCGCCAGCAGCCAAGGACTAGCGGGGGGGCCTACGCAGTATTTT.

The chain recombines TRBV7-2 with TRBJ1-1; TRBD1 matches 7 bases. With V trimmed by 2 bases and J by 5 bases, 11 bases remained unmatched. Per germline, CDR1 SGHTA and CDR2 FQGNSA. This CDR3 region has 16 residues. This CDR3 reads CASSLLYVTGFTEAFF. In DNA form, the CDR3 reads TGTGCCAGCAGCTTACTCTACGTGACAGGGTTTACTGAAGCTTTCTTT.

The rearrangement joins TRBV28 to TRBJ2-7; 7 nucleotides align to TRBD1. Germline V gene sequence: CDR1 MDHEN, CDR2 SYDVKM. The CDR3 runs to 13 residues. Trimming took 5 bases from V and 3 from J; bases not matched to a gene: 4. In nucleotides, the CDR3 is TGTGCCAGCAGTCTGGGACAGCACTACGAGCAGTACTTC. Amino acids: CASSLGQHYEQYF.

The chain combines TRBV2 with TRBJ2-2; D might be TRBD2 (5 bases). The CDR3 totals 13 residues. Germline V gene lookup returns CDR1 SNHLY and CDR2 FYNNEI. The V end lost 10 bases, the J end lost 5 bases, and 14 bases lay between the germline ends. The CDR3 spells CAMTGSPTGELFF. Here the CDR3 DNA reads TGTGCCATGACGGGATCCCCGACCGGGGAGCTGTTTTTT.

This rearrangement joins TRBV9 to TRBJ2-7, with 10 bases matching TRBD1. The ends lost 4 bases at V and 2 bases at J; junction bases unmatched: 6. The CDR3 is made up of 15 amino acids. Germline V lookup: CDR1 SGDLS, CDR2 YYNGEE. DNA of the CDR3: TGTGCCAGCAGCATCGGACAGGGGGGGACCTACGAGCAGTACTTC. Its protein product is CASSIGQGGTYEQYF. The complete variable domain, with remaining parts taken from reference TRBV9 and TRBJ2-7, reads DSGVTQTPKHLITATGQRVTLRCSPRSGDLSVYWYQQSLDQGLQFLIQYYNGEERAKGNILERFSAQQFPDLHSELNLSSLELGDSALYFCASSIGQGGTYEQYFGPGTRLTVT.

This chain uses TRBV6-1 with TRBJ1-2; 8 bases match TRBD1. This CDR3 is built from 17 residues. Germline-derived CDR1 and CDR2 are MNHNS and SASEGT. The J segment lost 2 bases and the V segment lost 4 bases, leaving 12 bases of the junction unmatched. The CDR3 DNA sequence: TGTGCCAGCAGTGTAAGACAGGGGAGTTTCTCCAACTATGGCTACACCTTC. The encoded protein is CASSVRQGSFSNYGYTF.

This rearrangement joins TRBV30 to TRBJ1-1, with 7 bases aligning to TRBD1. V was pared by 4 bases and J by 6 bases, with 8 bases of the junction left unmatched. Germline CDR1 is GTSNPN and CDR2 is SVGIG (reference sequence). This CDR3 comprises 13 residues. The CDR3: CAWIQQGWSEAFF. The CDR3 DNA is TGTGCCTGGATACAACAGGGGTGGTCTGAAGCTTTCTTT. Combining the CDR3 with reference TRBV30 and TRBJ1-1 gives the whole variable domain SQTIHQWPATLVQPVGSPLSLECTVEGTSNPNLYWYRQAAGRGLQLLFYSVGIGQISSEVPQNLSASRPQDRQFILSSKKLLLSDSGFYLCAWIQQGWSEAFFGQGTRLTVV.

This sequence joins TRBV5-5 and TRBJ2-7; 9 bases are a match to TRBD1. Germline loops: CDR1 SGHKS, CDR2 YYEKEE (reference sequence). The CDR3 is made up of 13 amino acids. With V trimmed by 5 bases and J by 4 bases, 4 bases remained unmatched. The CDR3 region is CASSYGQGYEQYF. The CDR3 DNA sequence: TGTGCCAGCAGTTATGGACAGGGGTACGAGCAGTACTTC.

A word on this clone: The junction differs from germline at one of its ends, possibly a read error. The rearrangement links TRBV7-7 to TRBJ2-2, with 9 bases identical to TRBD1. The CDR3 sequence is 15 residues long. Germline CDR1 SSHAT, CDR2 FNYEAQ (reference sequence). The DNA of the CDR3 is TGTGCTAGCAGTCCCGGGACAGGGCACACCGGGGAGCTGTTTTTT. Protein: CASSPGTGHTGELFF.

This chain uses TRBV7-9 with TRBJ1-1; unclear D gene. V was shortened by 3 bases and J by 10 bases, with 12 bases between the two germline ends. CDR1 is SEHNR and CDR2 is FQNEAQ in the germline V gene (reference sequence). The CDR3 totals 12 residues. As DNA, the CDR3 is TGTGCCAGCAGCTTTGGGATCGGGCCAGCTTTCTTT. Translated: CASSFGIGPAFF.

The chain employs TRBV5-5 and TRBJ2-7; 8 positions match TRBD2. Germline V gene lookup returns CDR1 SGHKS and CDR2 YYEKEE (reference sequence). Unmatched junction bases numbered 4, after V lost 0 bases and J lost 5 bases. There are 14 residues in the CDR3. In nucleotides, the CDR3 is TGTGCCAGCAGCTTGGGCGGGGGGCGCCACGAGCAGTACTTC. It encodes CASSLGGGRHEQYF.

The chain joins TRBV4-1 to TRBJ2-3; 7 bases fit TRBD2. CDR1 is MGHRA and CDR2 is YSYEKL in the germline V gene. Trimming removed 1 base from V and 0 bases from J; junction bases left unmatched: 7. The CDR3 loop spans 17 amino acids. CDR3 DNA: TGCGCCAGCAGCCAAGGGCTAGCGGACTTTAGCACAGATACGCAGTATTTT. It is translated as CASSQGLADFSTDTQYF.

The chain uses TRBV5-1 and TRBJ1-1, with 10 bases identical to TRBD1. Germline V gene data show CDR1 as SGHRS and CDR2 as YFSETQ. V dropped 4 bases and J dropped 5; count of bases not matched to a gene: 8. This CDR3 has 15 amino acids. The CDR3 DNA reads as TGCGCCAGCAGCCCAGGGACAGGGGCGATAACTGAAGCTTTCTTT. Amino acid sequence: CASSPGTGAITEAFF.

The V and J genes are TRBV5-4 and TRBJ2-7; D unclear. Trimming took off 4 bases at V and 4 bases at J, with 12 bases between the two ends. This CDR3 contains 13 residues. CDR1 and CDR2 from the germline V gene are SGHNT and YYREEE (reference sequence). CDR3 sequence: CASSKPQDYEQYF. The CDR3 region has the DNA TGTGCCAGCAGCAAACCCCAGGATTACGAGCAGTACTTC. The full variable domain, its missing parts supplied by reference TRBV5-4 and TRBJ2-7, is ETGVTQSPTHLIKTRGQQVTLRCSSQSGHNTVSWYQQALGQGPQFIFQYYREEENGRGNFPPRFSGLQFPNYSSELNVNALELDDSALYLCASSKPQDYEQYFGPGTRLTVT.

This sequence joins TRBV7-6 and TRBJ1-3; D is unclear. The germline V and J ends were trimmed by 6 bases and 2 bases, with 14 bases remaining between them. There are 15 residues in the CDR3. Germline values: CDR1 SGHVS, CDR2 FNYEAQ. The CDR3 DNA is TGTGCCAGCAGTCGCACGGATACCCCTGGAAACACCATATATTTT. As protein: CASSRTDTPGNTIYF.

V is TRBV7-8 and J is TRBJ2-5; TRBD1 is a possible D gene (5 bases). This CDR3 comprises 16 residues. V was trimmed by 6 bases and J by 5 bases, leaving 22 bases between them. The germline V gene has CDR1 SGHVS and CDR2 FQNEAQ. DNA of the CDR3: TGTGCCAGCAGACCCCCAGTCGTTGGGGCGAGTGAGACCCAGTACTTC. Its protein product is CASRPPVVGASETQYF.